Listed below are T cell receptor beta chains from one sample, sequenced in a study of cytomegalovirus exposure and HLA in healthy donors. Using immunoSEQ multiplex PCR, the repertoire was profiled, and TCRdb retains in-frame clones only, with some absent. Of 150,000 or so clones listed, under 85% are singletons. Sequenced material: PBMCs. The receptors were gathered from a woman in her twenties or thirties in good health and CMV-seronegative. The CDR3 runs from the conserved cysteine through the conserved F or W. Each record gives: V gene, J gene, clone size, D gene, CDR3 protein, CDR3 DNA. D genes are given only for firm matches. Size values are once, few and many counts, or a class for expanded clones, and some rows have none.

TRBV7-2	TRBJ1-5	.	TRBD1	CASSERQGAIQPQHF	TGTGCCAGCAGCGAGAGACAGGGGGCAATACAGCCCCAGCATTTT
TRBV15	TRBJ1-4	.	TRBD1	CATSNRYSRDREMGLFF	TGTGCCACCAGCAATCGTTACTCCCGGGACAGGGAAATGGGACTGTTTTTT
TRBV11-2	TRBJ1-1	.	TRBD1	CASSSSARQGKNTEAFF	TGTGCCAGCAGCTCCTCAGCCAGACAGGGGAAGAACACTGAAGCTTTCTTT
TRBV19	TRBJ2-7	.	TRBD2	CASSPGLAGAHEQYF	TGTGCCAGTAGTCCAGGACTAGCGGGAGCCCACGAGCAGTACTTC
TRBV29-1	TRBJ2-7	.	.	CSVVARGNSYEQYF	TGCAGCGTTGTAGCACGCGGGAACTCCTACGAGCAGTACTTC
TRBV9	TRBJ2-7	.	.	CASSVEASSYYEQYF	TGTGCCAGCAGCGTAGAGGCTAGCAGTTACTACGAGCAGTACTTC
TRBV6-1	TRBJ1-2	few	TRBD1	CASSAGGGVSYGYTF	TGTGCCAGCAGTGCTGGAGGGGGCGTGAGCTATGGCTACACCTTC
TRBV7-2	TRBJ2-2	.	.	CASSPRGKGNTGELFF	TGTGCCAGCAGCCCGCGAGGGAAGGGGAACACCGGGGAGCTGTTTTTT
TRBV5-1	TRBJ2-3	.	TRBD1	CASSLGGQGADTQYF	TGCGCCAGCAGCTTGGGGGGACAGGGTGCAGATACGCAGTATTTT
TRBV4-3	TRBJ2-3	.	.	CASSQDWGQDTQYF	TGCGCCAGCAGCCAAGATTGGGGGCAAGATACGCAGTATTTT
TRBV14	TRBJ2-6	once	.	CASSQTRGGANVLTF	TGTGCCAGCAGCCAAACCAGGGGTGGGGCCAACGTCCTGACTTTC
TRBV27	TRBJ2-7	.	.	CASSQSGISYEQYF	TGTGCCAGCAGTCAATCAGGCATCTCCTACGAGCAGTACTTC
TRBV19	TRBJ2-7	once	TRBD2	CASSLGLAGGPGEQYF	TGTGCCAGTAGCTTGGGACTAGCGGGAGGGCCTGGTGAGCAGTACTTC
TRBV4-1	TRBJ1-2	.	.	CASSQDRLYGYTF	TGCGCCAGCAGCCAAGATCGTCTGTATGGCTACACCTTC
TRBV5-8	TRBJ1-6	few	.	CASSLGGLMNSPLHF	TGTGCCAGCAGCCTTGGGGGGTTGATGAATTCACCCCTCCACTTT
TRBV28	TRBJ2-3	.	.	CASSFGRLSDTQYF	TGTGCCAGCAGTTTTGGGAGGTTGTCGGATACGCAGTATTTT
TRBV15	TRBJ2-7	.	.	CATSRDRASSPYEQYF	TGTGCCACCAGCAGAGATAGGGCTAGCAGCCCCTACGAGCAGTACTTC
TRBV27	TRBJ1-1	.	.	CASSFAAMNTEAFF	TGTGCCAGCAGTTTCGCGGCCATGAACACTGAAGCTTTCTTT
TRBV28	TRBJ1-2	.	.	CASSVPGHISHGYTF	TGTGCCAGCAGTGTACCGGGACATATCTCCCATGGCTACACCTTC
TRBV6-5	TRBJ2-3	.	.	CASSRQGTDTQYF	TGTGCCAGCAGTCGACAGGGCACAGATACGCAGTATTTT
TRBV10-3	TRBJ2-3	few	.	CAISGETDTQYF	TGTGCCATCAGCGGGGAGACAGATACGCAGTATTTT
TRBV4-3	TRBJ2-7	.	.	CASSQGSAGTYEQYF	TGCGCCAGCAGCCAAGGGTCGGCGGGGACCTACGAGCAGTACTTC
TRBV25-1	TRBJ1-1	once	TRBD1	CASSPGTGRIEAFF	TGTGCCAGCAGCCCAGGGACAGGGAGGATTGAAGCTTTCTTT
TRBV5-5	TRBJ1-2	.	.	CASSFDRANYGYTF	TGTGCCAGCAGCTTTGATAGAGCTAACTATGGCTACACCTTC
TRBV7-9	TRBJ2-5	.	TRBD1	CSSSFGDRGQETQYF	TGTTCCAGCAGCTTTGGGGACAGGGGTCAAGAGACCCAGTACTTC
TRBV5-4	TRBJ2-7	.	TRBD1	CASSRPGQWSTVQYF	TGTGCCAGCAGCCGGCCGGGACAGTGGAGTACGGTGCAGTACTTC
TRBV7-3	TRBJ2-3	.	.	CASSFTGYTDTQYF	TGTGCCAGCAGCTTCACAGGTTACACAGATACGCAGTATTTT
TRBV19	TRBJ1-1	medium-sized	.	CASSPTQNTEAFF	TGTGCCAGTAGTCCAACACAGAACACTGAAGCTTTCTTT
TRBV2	TRBJ2-7	.	.	CAITTYEQYF	TGTGCCATCACTACCTACGAGCAGTACTTC
TRBV30	TRBJ2-3	once	TRBD1	CAWSGGTGHVTQYF	TGTGCCTGGAGCGGAGGGACAGGGCATGTTACGCAGTATTTT
TRBV5-4	TRBJ2-7	.	TRBD2	CASSEGLAGILYEQYF	TGTGCCAGCAGCGAGGGACTAGCGGGAATTCTGTACGAGCAGTACTTC
TRBV20-1	TRBJ1-3	.	TRBD1	CSARTITGDSF	TGCAGTGCTAGAACTATCACAGGGGATAGCTTT
TRBV20-1	TRBJ2-1	.	.	CSYFSVGEQFF	TGCAGCTATTTTAGTGTCGGTGAGCAGTTCTTC
TRBV5-7	TRBJ2-1	.	TRBD2	CASSPGTTYNEQFF	TGTGCCAGCAGCCCGGGGACTACCTACAATGAGCAGTTCTTC
TRBV20-1	TRBJ1-1	.	.	CRAGSGTEAFF	TGCAGGGCAGGGTCTGGGACTGAAGCTTTCTTT
TRBV7-9	TRBJ1-2	.	TRBD1	CASSARQGFYGYTF	TGTGCCAGCAGCGCAAGACAGGGATTCTATGGCTACACCTTC
TRBV6-1	TRBJ2-6	.	.	CASSDWGRGISGANVLTF	TGTGCCAGCAGTGATTGGGGCAGGGGTATTTCTGGGGCCAACGTCCTGACTTTC
TRBV7-9	TRBJ2-3	.	.	CSSSLWSDSDTQYF	TGTTCCAGCAGCTTATGGTCAGATTCAGATACGCAGTATTTT
TRBV27	TRBJ1-1	.	.	CASTSSRGCEAFF	TGTGCCAGCACGAGCAGTAGGGGGTGTGAAGCTTTCTTT
TRBV27	TRBJ1-5	.	.	CASRRAGGSNQPQHF	TGTGCCAGCAGGAGAGCCGGGGGTAGCAATCAGCCCCAGCATTTT
TRBV11-3	TRBJ1-6	.	TRBD1	CASSAGTGGSSPLHF	TGTGCCAGCAGCGCCGGGACAGGGGGATCTTCACCCCTCCACTTT
TRBV6-1	TRBJ2-5	.	TRBD1	CASLTGTVETQYF	TGTGCCAGCCTCACCGGGACAGTAGAGACCCAGTACTTC
TRBV5-1	TRBJ1-1	.	.	CASSWQQGLNTEAFF	TGCGCCAGCAGCTGGCAACAGGGCTTGAACACTGAAGCTTTCTTT
TRBV5-1	TRBJ2-7	.	.	CASSLVVQGTYEQYF	TGCGCCAGCAGCTTGGTAGTCCAGGGTACCTACGAGCAGTACTTC
TRBV2	TRBJ1-2	many	.	CASSEVSGYYGYTF	TGTGCCAGCAGTGAAGTGTCGGGGTACTATGGCTACACCTTC
TRBV14	TRBJ2-4	.	.	CASSQGGLILAKNIQYF	TGTGCCAGCAGCCAAGGGGGACTGATACTAGCCAAAAACATTCAGTACTTC
TRBV19	TRBJ1-2	.	TRBD1	CASSIVPRDRGHPEGGYTF	TGTGCCAGTAGTATAGTTCCCCGGGACAGGGGGCATCCCGAGGGTGGCTACACCTTC
TRBV7-3	TRBJ2-1	.	.	CASSRYDSYNEQFF	TGTGCCAGCAGCCGTTATGACAGCTACAATGAGCAGTTCTTC
TRBV7-2	TRBJ1-2	.	.	CASSFGRANYGYTF	TGTGCCAGCAGCTTCGGTCGGGCTAACTATGGCTACACCTTC
TRBV5-1	TRBJ2-5	.	TRBD2	CASSLDRLAGEETQYF	TGCGCCAGCAGCTTGGATCGACTAGCGGGAGAAGAGACCCAGTACTTC
TRBV9	TRBJ2-2	.	TRBD1	CASSSGRGQANTGELFF	TGTGCCAGCAGCTCGGGTAGGGGACAGGCGAACACCGGGGAGCTGTTTTTT
TRBV5-1	TRBJ2-6	once	.	CASMDRLISGANVLTF	TGCGCCAGCATGGACAGACTGATTTCTGGGGCCAACGTCCTGACTTTC
TRBV9	TRBJ2-1	.	.	CASSVGASSLGYNEQFF	TGTGCCAGCAGCGTGGGGGCGTCGTCCCTTGGGTACAATGAGCAGTTCTTC